The 26 T cell receptor beta chains below all came from one sample that was sequenced in a study of cytomegalovirus exposure and HLA in healthy donors. Generated by immunoSEQ multiplex PCR, the TCRdb table keeps only in-frame clones and is missing some. The sample yields some 140,000 clones, 86% seen once. Sequencing was done on a sample of PBMCs. Receptor source: a man between 18 and 35 years old in good health and CMV-seronegative.

This clone has more than one count but fewer than ten. This chain connects TRBV29-1 to TRBJ2-7; D is undetermined. CDR1 and CDR2 (germline): SQVTM, ANQGSEA. The CDR3 loop spans 10 amino acids. Deletions cut 7 bases from V and 3 bases from J, with 7 bases between. CDR3 in amino acids: CSGNYYEQYF. CDR3 nucleotides: TGCAGCGGTAACTACTACGAGCAGTACTTC.

J is TRBJ2-7 and V is TRBV11-2, with TRBD1 as a possible D gene (5 bases). Germline CDR1 and CDR2: SGHAT and FQNNGV. V lost 2 bases to trimming and J lost 7 bases, with 15 bases between them. The CDR3 runs 14 residues. The CDR3 is CASSLWSGSREQYF. As DNA, the CDR3 is TGTGCCAGCAGCTTATGGTCAGGGTCCCGAGAGCAGTACTTC.

Notes on this clone: At one of its ends the junction is not consistent with the germline gene, which may arise from a read error. The chain has TRBV28 and TRBJ1-5, with D maybe TRBD1 (6 bases). The CDR3 loop spans 13 amino acids. CDR1 and CDR2 from the germline V gene are MDHEN and SYDVKM. DNA for the CDR3: TGTGCCAGCAGCCTAGCCCAACAGGGTTCCGAATATTTT. Protein product: CASSLAQQGSEYF.

The rearrangement uses TRBV5-6 and TRBJ2-3; 11 nucleotides agree with TRBD2. Germline V gene lookup returns CDR1 SGHDT and CDR2 YYEEEE. This CDR3 comprises 16 residues. V shed 2 bases, J shed 0 bases, and the junction held 2 bases outside the gene matches. CDR3 DNA sequence: TGTGCCAGCAGCTTTAGCGGGGGGGCTAGCACAGATACGCAGTATTTT. Encoded protein: CASSFSGGASTDTQYF. The entire variable domain, with the rest obtained from reference TRBV5-6 and TRBJ2-3, is as follows: DAGVTQSPTHLIKTRGQQVTLRCSPKSGHDTVSWYQQALGQGPQFIFQYYEEEERQRGNFPDRFSGHQFPNYSSELNVNALLLGDSALYLCASSFSGGASTDTQYFGPGTRLTVL.

This clone was detected a few times. The V gene is TRBV4-1, the J gene TRBJ2-1; possibly TRBD1 for D (5 bases). V lost 0 bases and J 5 bases, leaving 14 bases between the germline ends. Germline-derived CDR1 and CDR2 are MGHRA and YSYEKL. CDR3 length: 16 residues. The CDR3, as DNA: TGCGCCAGCAGCCAAGATATAGGGGCTCTGAACAATGAGCAGTTCTTC. Translation gives CASSQDIGALNNEQFF.

The chain links TRBV28 to TRBJ2-3, with TRBD2 identical over 9 bases. Germline V gene sequence: CDR1 MDHEN, CDR2 SYDVKM. The ends lost 5 bases at V and 1 base at J; junction bases unmatched: 4. The CDR3 spans 15 residues. Written as DNA, the CDR3 is TGTGCCAGCAGTAACCAGCGGGAGGGCACAGATACGCAGTATTTT. Residues: CASSNQREGTDTQYF.

In its sample, this clone was seen once. CDR3 loop: CAISVNREGQPQHF. In nucleotides, the CDR3 is TGTGCCATCAGTGTAAACAGGGAGGGTCAGCCCCAGCATTTT. The chain has TRBV10-3 and TRBJ1-5, with a possible D match to TRBD1 (6 bases). This CDR3 contains 14 residues. Germline values: CDR1 ENHRY, CDR2 SYGVKD. The V and J ends lost 4 bases and 6 bases respectively, with 13 bases between them.

J is TRBJ2-7 and V is TRBV11-2; D remains ambiguous. This CDR3 has 11 residues. With 3 bases removed from V and 2 bases from J, the gap between germline ends came to 2 bases. Germline assignment: CDR1 SGHAT and CDR2 FQNNGV. CDR3 protein: CASSFTYEQYF. DNA of the CDR3: TGTGCCAGCAGCTTTACCTACGAGCAGTACTTC.

The gene calls are TRBV4-1 and TRBJ2-1; the match to TRBD2 covers 9 bases. Unmatched junction bases numbered 29, after V lost 3 bases and J lost 8 bases. CDR1 is MGHRA and CDR2 is YSYEKL in the germline V gene. The CDR3 sequence is 22 residues long. As DNA, the CDR3 is TGCGCCAGCAGCCACACACAAGCAAGGGGTCTGGAGCGCGGGAGGGTAGGTGATGAGCAGTTCTTC. Protein: CASSHTQARGLERGRVGDEQFF.

CDR3 in amino acids: CASSPTGTGNNQPQHF. The CDR3 DNA reads TGTGCCAGCTCACCAACCGGGACAGGGAACAATCAGCCCCAGCATTTT. This chain uses TRBV18 with TRBJ1-5, with TRBD1 matching 9 bases. Germline lookup yields CDR1 KGHSH and CDR2 LQKENI. This CDR3 is 16 amino acids long. V trimming: 2 bases; J trimming: 3 bases; junction bases outside the gene matches: 5.

The chain recombines TRBV7-9 with TRBJ2-4; D might be TRBD2 (5 bases). CDR3 size: 11 residues. The germline gives CDR1 SEHNR, CDR2 FQNEAQ (reference sequence). Trimming stripped 5 bases from V and 8 bases from J, with 7 bases between. As DNA, the CDR3 is TGTGCCAGCAGCCAAGCGGACATTCAGTACTTC. Protein product: CASSQADIQYF.

The chain joins TRBV5-1 to TRBJ2-1; the match to TRBD2 covers 12 bases. After removal of 5 bases from V and 10 bases from J, the junction contained 7 bases not matched to a gene. This CDR3 region has 14 residues. Germline V lookup: CDR1 SGHRS, CDR2 YFSETQ. The CDR3 loop reads CASSPLAGGSEQFF. The CDR3 nucleotides are TGCGCCAGCAGTCCCCTAGCGGGGGGGTCGGAGCAGTTCTTC.

The gene calls are TRBV13 and TRBJ2-7, with 7 bases that match TRBD1. J lost 3 bases, V lost 5 bases, and 7 bases had no gene match. CDR1 and CDR2 from the germline V gene are PRHDT and FYEKMQ (reference sequence). The CDR3 runs to 14 residues. CDR3 protein: CASSQGGRVYEQYF. In nucleotides, the CDR3 is TGTGCCAGCAGCCAAGGGGGCAGAGTCTACGAGCAGTACTTC.

The V and J genes are TRBV27 and TRBJ2-1; maybe TRBD2 (6 bases). V lost 6 bases and J 10 bases, leaving 19 bases between the germline ends. The CDR3 loop spans 14 amino acids. CDR1 and CDR2 (germline): MNHEY, SMNVEV (reference sequence). DNA for the CDR3: TGTGCCAGCAGCCCCAAAACCCCGGGAGCCGAGCAGTTCTTC. Residues: CASSPKTPGAEQFF.

V is TRBV5-1 and J is TRBJ2-1; D is perhaps TRBD1 (5 bases). The CDR3 extends over 15 amino acids. Trimming stripped 3 bases from V and 9 bases from J, with 19 bases between. Looked up from germline, CDR1 is SGHRS and CDR2 is YFSETQ. CDR3 sequence (DNA): TGCGCCAGCAGCTCTGGACCTGCAGGGTCGAGTGAGCAGTTCTTC. Translated: CASSSGPAGSSEQFF. The full variable domain, in which reference TRBV5-1 and TRBJ2-1 provide the parts outside the CDR3, is KAGVTQTPRYLIKTRGQQVTLSCSPISGHRSVSWYQQTPGQGLQFLFEYFSETQRNKGNFPGRFSGRQFSNSRSEMNVSTLELGDSALYLCASSSGPAGSSEQFFGPGTRLTVL.

The CDR3 bases are TGTGCTAGTGGTTTCCGACTAGCGGGGGGCGGAGAGACCCAGTACTTC. Amino acid sequence: CASGFRLAGGGETQYF. The gene calls are TRBV12-5 and TRBJ2-5; TRBD2 aligns across 13 bases. V gave up 3 bases and J gave up 4 bases; unmatched junction bases: 5. Germline V CDR1 and CDR2: LGHNT, FRNRAP. The CDR3 consists of 16 residues.

The V gene is TRBV5-1, the J gene TRBJ2-5; D perhaps matches TRBD2 (5 bases). CDR1 is SGHRS and CDR2 is YFSETQ in the germline V gene. This CDR3 spans 15 amino acids. The V end lost 4 bases, the J end lost 4 bases, and 17 bases lay between the germline ends. The CDR3 region is CASSSAGPTGETQYF. Written as DNA, the CDR3 is TGCGCCAGCAGCAGTGCGGGTCCGACGGGAGAGACCCAGTACTTC.

The chain joins TRBV2 to TRBJ2-7, with 11 bases fitting TRBD2. Looked up from germline, CDR1 is SNHLY and CDR2 is FYNNEI. The CDR3 spans 14 residues. The V gene end was trimmed by 5 bases and the J gene end by 3 bases; junction bases not matched to a gene: 3. The CDR3 region has the DNA TGTGCCAGCAGTCGGGGGACTAGCGGCTACGAGCAGTACTTC. This gives the protein CASSRGTSGYEQYF.

The V gene is TRBV25-1, the J gene TRBJ2-3; D is unresolved. The CDR3 runs to 13 residues. The germline gives CDR1 MGHDK, CDR2 SYGVNS. V was clipped by 3 bases and J by 2 bases, with 6 bases between them. The CDR3 nucleotides read TGTGCCAGCAGTGACTTTTACACAGATACGCAGTATTTT. It yields the protein CASSDFYTDTQYF.

The genes are TRBV7-2 and TRBJ2-5; 9 bases are a match to TRBD2. Germline V CDR1 and CDR2: SGHTA, FQGNSA. This CDR3 spans 14 amino acids. Germline trimming cut 3 bases from V and 2 bases from J; bases unmatched to any gene: 1. Here the CDR3 DNA reads TGTGCCAGCAGCTTTGCGGGGGGGCAAGAGACCCAGTACTTC. Translation: CASSFAGGQETQYF.

The chain carries TRBV19 and TRBJ2-6; possible D gene TRBD2, 5 bases. CDR1 and CDR2 (germline): LNHDA, SQIVND (reference sequence). Trimming removed 4 bases at V and 4 bases at J, with 11 bases between. The length of the CDR3 is 15 residues. The CDR3 protein is CASSRSSGGANVLTF. Here the CDR3 DNA reads TGTGCCAGTAGTAGGAGTTCGGGGGGGGCCAACGTCCTGACTTTC.

This rearrangement joins TRBV27 to TRBJ1-2; 8 bases line up with TRBD1. The CDR3 extends over 16 amino acids. With 4 bases clipped from V and 4 bases from J, the junction kept 11 bases outside the gene matches. Germline V gene data show CDR1 as MNHEY and CDR2 as SMNVEV (reference sequence). CDR3 residues: CASSSLGQGIAYGYTF. Here the CDR3 DNA reads TGTGCCAGCAGTTCCCTTGGACAGGGCATAGCCTATGGCTACACCTTC.

The chain employs TRBV7-9 and TRBJ2-3; TRBD2 aligns across 12 bases. The CDR3 has 15 residues. The trim removed 3 bases at V and 6 bases at J, leaving 4 bases unmatched. Per germline, CDR1 SEHNR and CDR2 FQNEAQ (reference sequence). DNA for the CDR3: TGTGCCAGCAGCTTGACTAGCGGGGGAGGGGATACGCAGTATTTT. It specifies CASSLTSGGGDTQYF.

CDR3 loop: CATGGGGTDTQYF. CDR3 DNA: TGTGCCACGGGGGGAGGGGGCACAGATACGCAGTATTTT. The chain links TRBV10-3 to TRBJ2-3, with 7 bases lining up with TRBD2. J was trimmed by 1 base and V by 10 bases; bases with no gene match: 5. CDR1 and CDR2 from the germline V gene are ENHRY and SYGVKD. This CDR3 is built from 13 residues.

This clone has a single count. The chain recombines TRBV10-2 with TRBJ2-7; 12 bases match TRBD2. J gave up 5 bases and V 8 bases, and 7 bases lay outside the gene matches. From germline, CDR1 is WSHSY and CDR2 SAAADI. This CDR3 spans 14 amino acids. CDR3 amino acids: CASSTSGRSNEQYF. The CDR3 DNA sequence: TGCGCCAGCTCAACTAGCGGGAGGTCCAACGAGCAGTACTTC.

V usage is TRBV28 and J usage is TRBJ2-3; D might be TRBD2 (5 bases). The CDR3 consists of 14 residues. Trimming shortened V by 4 bases and J by 8 bases, and 16 bases separated the two germline ends. Germline V gene lookup returns CDR1 MDHEN and CDR2 SYDVKM. CDR3 in amino acids: CASSSGLSFGTQYF. Here the CDR3 DNA reads TGTGCCAGCAGTTCAGGACTGTCCTTTGGTACGCAGTATTTT. Supplemented by reference TRBV28 and TRBJ2-3, the full variable domain reads DVKVTQSSRYLVKRTGEKVFLECVQDMDHENMFWYRQDPGLGLRLIYFSYDVKMKEKGDIPEGYSVSREKKERFSLILESASTNQTSMYLCASSSGLSFGTQYFGPGTRLTVL.